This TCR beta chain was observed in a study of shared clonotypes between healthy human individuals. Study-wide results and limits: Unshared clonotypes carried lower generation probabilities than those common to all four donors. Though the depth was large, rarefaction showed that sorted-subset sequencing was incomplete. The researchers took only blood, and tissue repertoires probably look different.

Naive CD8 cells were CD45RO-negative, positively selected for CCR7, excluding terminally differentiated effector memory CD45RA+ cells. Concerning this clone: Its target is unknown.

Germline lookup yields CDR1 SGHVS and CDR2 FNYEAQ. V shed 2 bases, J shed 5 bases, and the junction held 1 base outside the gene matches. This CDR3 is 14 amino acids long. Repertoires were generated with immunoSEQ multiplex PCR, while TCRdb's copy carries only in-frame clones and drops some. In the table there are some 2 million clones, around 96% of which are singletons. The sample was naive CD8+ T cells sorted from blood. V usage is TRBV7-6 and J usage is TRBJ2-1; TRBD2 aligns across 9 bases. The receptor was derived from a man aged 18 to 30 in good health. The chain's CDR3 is CASSLRTSDNEQFF. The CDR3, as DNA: TGTGCCAGCAGCTTACGGACTAGCGACAATGAGCAGTTCTTC.